Presented here are 18 T cell receptor beta chains from one specimen sequenced in a study of shared T cell receptors in the human thymus. Clones were sequenced by immunoSEQ multiplex PCR, and TCRdb holds only the in-frame ones, with some missing. The repertoire has about 540,000 clones, 75% to 80% of them found once; the top ten carry around 0.012%. This sample also appeared in a second study, on human thymus T cells.

The sequencing input was thymocytes. These receptor sequences come from a boy under three years old with a congenital heart defect.

This clone was detected a few times. The chain joins TRBV4-3 to TRBJ2-1; 11 bases line up with TRBD1. This CDR3 comprises 16 residues. Germline V lookup: CDR1 LGHNA, CDR2 YSLEER. J was trimmed by 7 bases and V by 3 bases; bases with no gene match: 8. CDR3 DNA: TGCGCCAGCAGCCATAAAAAGGACAGGGGGCCTAATGAGCAGTTCTTC. It translates to CASSHKKDRGPNEQFF.

The genes are TRBV9 and TRBJ2-7; 8 positions match TRBD2. Germline CDR1 SGDLS, CDR2 YYNGEE. The CDR3 has 15 amino acids. V lost 3 bases, J lost 3 bases, and 8 bases stayed unmatched. The CDR3 region has the DNA TGTGCCAGCAGCGAAGAGGGCGGGAGGAACTACGAGCAGTACTTC. It translates to CASSEEGGRNYEQYF.

This clone turned up a few times. The gene calls are TRBV5-6 and TRBJ1-5; D gene ambiguous. Looked up from germline, CDR1 is SGHDT and CDR2 is YYEEEE. This CDR3 region has 13 residues. The V end was cut by 1 base, the J end by 4 bases, with 6 bases between. The CDR3 region has the DNA TGTGCCAGCAGCTTGAATGCGAATCAGCCCCAGCATTTT. Translation gives CASSLNANQPQHF.

The J gene is TRBJ2-2, the V gene TRBV25-1; a possible D gene is TRBD2 (6 bases). The CDR3 sequence is 16 residues long. CDR1 is MGHDK, CDR2 SYGVNS, per germline. V was clipped by 5 bases and J by 6 bases, with 19 bases between them. CDR3 nucleotides: TGTGCCAGCAGTAAATTACAGGACTGGGGGGCCGGGGAGCTGTTTTTT. This gives the protein CASSKLQDWGAGELFF.

This sequence joins TRBV7-8 and TRBJ2-3; TRBD1 matches 9 bases. Germline V CDR1 and CDR2: SGHVS, FQNEAQ. The CDR3 runs 17 residues. The V segment lost 5 bases and the J segment 2 bases; nucleotides outside the gene matches: 11. The CDR3 here is CASSHSWDREITDTQYF. CDR3 sequence (DNA): TGTGCCAGCAGCCACAGCTGGGACAGGGAGATCACAGATACGCAGTATTTT.

Only a few counts were recorded for this clone. The rearrangement links TRBV6-5 to TRBJ2-7, with 10 bases lining up with TRBD2. Germline CDR1 and CDR2: MNHEY and SVGAGI. The CDR3 is 13 residues long. Germline trimming cut 8 bases from V and 3 bases from J; bases unmatched to any gene: 4. The CDR3, as DNA: TGTGCCAGCCGCCCTAGCGGGAGCTACGAGCAGTACTTC. Protein sequence: CASRPSGSYEQYF.

V and J are TRBV5-1 and TRBJ2-7; perhaps TRBD2 as D (6 bases). The V gene's germline CDR1 is SGHRS and CDR2 YFSETQ. V gave up 1 base and J gave up 6 bases, with 26 bases separating them. This CDR3 is built from 18 residues. The CDR3 spells CASSLIPGRRHGRIEQYF. In nucleotides, the CDR3 is TGCGCCAGCAGCTTGATTCCAGGTCGGCGGCATGGGAGGATCGAGCAGTACTTC.

The rearrangement uses TRBV19 and TRBJ2-1; 8 bases agree with TRBD2. The V gene end was trimmed by 1 base and the J gene end by 4 bases; junction bases not matched to a gene: 6. The CDR3 runs 16 residues. From germline, CDR1 is LNHDA and CDR2 SQIVND (reference sequence). The CDR3 nucleotides are TGTGCCAGTAGTATAGGGACTAGCAACTTTTACAATGAGCAGTTCTTC. Translation gives CASSIGTSNFYNEQFF.

This clone was found a few times. The chain recombines TRBV19 with TRBJ1-5; possibly TRBD1 for D (6 bases). The CDR3 covers 16 residues. Germline CDR1 LNHDA, CDR2 SQIVND (reference sequence). Trimming took off 3 bases at V and 0 bases at J, with 12 bases between the two ends. CDR3 nucleotides: TGTGCCAGTAGTATGCAGGGGCCCTATAGCAATCAGCCCCAGCATTTT. This sequence encodes CASSMQGPYSNQPQHF.

The J gene is TRBJ2-1, the V gene TRBV28; 9 positions match TRBD2. There are 15 residues in the CDR3. J gave up 4 bases and V 3 bases, and 4 bases lay outside the gene matches. Germline CDR1 is MDHEN and CDR2 is SYDVKM. The chain's CDR3 is CASSFFLAGYNEQFF. The DNA for the CDR3 is TGTGCCAGCAGTTTCTTTCTAGCGGGGTACAATGAGCAGTTCTTC.

The chain employs TRBV5-4 and TRBJ1-1; 9 bases map to TRBD1. CDR3 length: 17 residues. The V and J ends lost 3 bases and 6 bases, in that order; junction bases with no gene match: 15. The V gene's germline CDR1 is SGHNT and CDR2 YYREEE (reference sequence). This CDR3 reads CASSYSGTGSSGSEAFF. The DNA for the CDR3 is TGTGCCAGCAGCTACTCCGGGACAGGGTCGTCGGGATCTGAAGCTTTCTTT.

The chain links TRBV29-1 to TRBJ2-5, with D possibly being TRBD1 (6 bases). This CDR3 has 15 amino acids. Germline values: CDR1 SQVTM, CDR2 ANQGSEA. V lost 5 bases and J lost 1, with 17 bases in between. CDR3: CSVRRWGHTQETQYF. As DNA, the CDR3 is TGCAGCGTTAGAAGATGGGGACACACCCAAGAGACCCAGTACTTC.

The chain couples TRBV4-3 to TRBJ2-2; weak D call: TRBD2 (5 bases). V was pared by 0 bases and J by 1 base, with 12 bases between. Per germline, CDR1 LGHNA and CDR2 YSLEER. The CDR3 is 17 residues long. The CDR3, as DNA: TGCGCCAGCAGCCAAGATTGGGAAGCGGTGAACACCGGGGAGCTGTTTTTT. Amino acid sequence: CASSQDWEAVNTGELFF.

DNA of the CDR3: TGCGCCAGCAGCCACTCAACCCCAGCAACTAATGAAAAACTGTTTTTT. Its translation is CASSHSTPATNEKLFF. The rearrangement joins TRBV4-3 to TRBJ1-4, with no clear D. CDR1 is LGHNA and CDR2 is YSLEER in the germline V gene. The CDR3 loop spans 16 amino acids. V lost 3 bases to trimming and J lost 0 bases, with 11 bases between them.

The chain joins TRBV5-6 to TRBJ1-2; 11 nucleotides match TRBD1. The CDR3 has 15 residues. J lost 7 bases, V lost 3 bases, and 8 bases had no gene match. Germline values: CDR1 SGHDT, CDR2 YYEEEE. Here the CDR3 DNA reads TGTGCCAGCAGCTCCTCGGGACAGGGGGTGAGTGGCTACACCTTC. Protein sequence: CASSSSGQGVSGYTF.

This sequence joins TRBV5-6 and TRBJ1-3; D uncertain. There are 16 residues in the CDR3. The V gene's germline CDR1 is SGHDT and CDR2 YYEEEE. Deletions cut 0 bases from V and 0 bases from J, with 10 bases between. CDR3 loop: CASSLGGSSSGNTIYF. In DNA form, the CDR3 reads TGTGCCAGCAGCTTGGGCGGTTCCTCCTCTGGAAACACCATATATTTT.

The rearrangement uses TRBV5-1 and TRBJ2-1, with 7 bases lining up with TRBD2. With V trimmed by 4 bases and J by 0 bases, 10 bases remained unmatched. This CDR3 spans 17 amino acids. Germline values: CDR1 SGHRS, CDR2 YFSETQ. The CDR3 DNA is TGCGCCAGCAGCGCGGAGGGTCTAGCGGCCTCCTACAATGAGCAGTTCTTC. Its protein product is CASSAEGLAASYNEQFF.

This chain connects TRBV5-6 to TRBJ1-2, with a tentative D call TRBD1 (5 bases). Germline V gives CDR1 SGHDT, CDR2 YYEEEE. V gave up 0 bases and J gave up 5 bases, with 23 bases separating them. This CDR3 has 18 residues. DNA of the CDR3: TGTGCCAGCAGCTTGGGCCGACAGAGGACCCTGCGGGGTTATGGCTACACCTTC. Translating gives CASSLGRQRTLRGYGYTF.